A single sample gave rise to the 7 T cell receptor beta chains below, sequenced in a study of vaccination and CD4 T cells after COVID-19. Sample treatment: roughly 10-day PBMC culture with coronavirus spike peptide pools or control peptides (ViraFEST assay). With the Oncomine TCR Beta short-read assay, DNA from cultured CD4+ T cells was sequenced. In TCRdb, the PCR reads were re-called with MiXCR into one record per CDR3 protein. The data show approximately 10,000 distinct CDR3 sequences, 53% seen once. These TCRs are of unknown antigen specificity. The sequenced material came from CD4+ T cells from blood, cultured in vitro. The receptor set was obtained from a human donor who had recovered from COVID-19.

This clonotype has just a few counts. The rearrangement links TRBV20-1 to TRBJ2-3; possibly TRBD2 for D (7 bases). Trimming removed 5 bases at V and 6 bases at J, with 15 bases between. The CDR3 consists of 13 residues. Germline V CDR1 and CDR2: DFQATT, SNEGSKA (reference sequence). The CDR3 DNA sequence: TGCAGTGCTCCCCGGGGGGCCCCGGATACGCAGTATTTT. It yields the protein CSAPRGAPDTQYF.

This clonotype was seen more than once but under ten times. This chain joins TRBV20-1 and TRBJ1-3, with D maybe TRBD1 (5 bases). V lost 5 bases and J 0 bases, leaving 5 bases between the germline ends. CDR3 length: 12 residues. Germline lookup yields CDR1 DFQATT and CDR2 SNEGSKA (reference sequence). In DNA, the CDR3 is TGCAGTGCTGGGACCTCTGGAAACACCATATATTTT. Its translation is CSAGTSGNTIYF.

V gene TRBV12-3 or TRBV12-4 combines with J gene TRBJ2-2; 8 bases are a match to TRBD1. This CDR3 region has 14 residues. Trimming took 8 bases from V and 2 from J; bases not matched to a gene: 4. As DNA, the CDR3 is TGTGCCAGCCAACAGGGGGTTAACACCGGGGAGCTGTTTTTT. It is translated as CASQQGVNTGELFF.

This clonotype was observed a few times. J is TRBJ2-3 and V is TRBV2; 8 bases match TRBD2. With V trimmed by 2 bases and J by 2 bases, 12 bases remained unmatched. The CDR3 has 18 amino acids. The germline V gene has CDR1 SNHLY and CDR2 FYNNEI. CDR3 bases: TGTGCCAGCAGTGAAAGGTGGAGGGGACTAGGCCCCACAGATACGCAGTATTTT. Its translation: CASSERWRGLGPTDTQYF. Supplemented by reference TRBV2 and TRBJ2-3, the full variable domain reads EPEVTQTPSHQVTQMGQEVILRCVPISNHLYFYWYRQILGQKVEFLVSFYNNEISEKSEIFDDQFSVERPDGSNFTLKIRSTKLEDSAMYFCASSERWRGLGPTDTQYFGPGTRLTVL.

The genes are TRBV12-3 or TRBV12-4 and TRBJ2-5; 10 bases match TRBD2. The length of the CDR3 is 16 residues. V lost 1 base and J lost 4; bases outside the gene matches: 6. The CDR3: CASSLDTSGVGETQYF. The CDR3 coding sequence is TGTGCCAGCAGTTTAGATACTAGCGGGGTCGGAGAGACCCAGTACTTC.

This CDR3 is CATSRDPGPSPLHF. The CDR3 bases are TGTGCCACCAGCAGAGATCCGGGCCCTTCACCCCTCCACTTT. The rearrangement joins TRBV15 to TRBJ1-6, with unresolved D. This CDR3 has 14 residues. CDR1 LNHNV and CDR2 YYDKDF come from the germline V gene (reference sequence). V was pared by 0 bases and J by 9 bases, with 9 bases between.

The rearrangement joins TRBV2 to TRBJ2-7; the match to TRBD1 covers 12 bases. The V segment lost 0 bases and the J segment 2 bases; nucleotides outside the gene matches: 8. Germline CDR1 reads SNHLY; CDR2 reads FYNNEI. This CDR3 region has 18 residues. Here the CDR3 DNA reads TGTGCCAGCAGTGAAGCCGGGACAGGGGGCCCCCAGGCCTACGAGCAGTACTTC. Translating gives CASSEAGTGGPQAYEQYF.